This T cell receptor (beta chain) was sequenced in a study of T cells in Graves' hyperthyroidism and ophthalmopathy. Study-wide results and caveats: Model predictions of ophthalmopathy came a median approximately 6.5 months before onset. Blood also contained most expanded thyroid clonotypes above 0.001.

Germline V gene lookup returns CDR1 LNHNV and CDR2 YYDKDF (reference sequence). This CDR3 has 15 amino acids. Trimming pared 0 bases from V and 9 bases from J, leaving 15 bases between. The study enrolled patients aged 18 to 65 with newly diagnosed hyperthyroidism of under 2 months' duration. What was amplified from RNA transcripts were TCR beta CDR3 regions. The HTBI primer set was used in a first-round RT-PCR of the TCR CDR3. MiXCR, run by TCRdb on the multiplex PCR reads, gives a single entry per CDR3 protein. This table has 700,000 to 850,000 distinct CDR3 sequences, 35% appearing once. This clonotype was counted ten times or more. Its antigen is not known.

The sequenced sample consisted of blood. The J gene is TRBJ1-5, the V gene TRBV15; D unresolved. The TCR originated in a woman aged 40 to 55 with Graves' hyperthyroidism. DNA for the CDR3: TGTGCCACCAGCAGAGATGCGGGCGCCCATCCGCCCCAGCATTTT. Its translation is CATSRDAGAHPPQHF.